This TCR beta chain was recovered during a study of cytomegalovirus exposure and HLA in healthy donors. Study-wide points: When a later analysis was performed, an Asian-associated ancestry cluster reportedly had fewer N-insertions than the roughly 630-donor mean.

With 60 Vbeta and 13 Jbeta primers, the PCR was carried out. Original analysis: Among the unique TCR beta chains that a later analysis counted, some 73 million in all, 10 million to 14 million were shared. Generated by immunoSEQ multiplex PCR, the TCRdb table keeps only in-frame clones and is missing some. That table supplies the V and J calls and clone size; D and trimming were determined from the DNA. The sample holds approximately 170,000 clones, 65% to 70% seen once. To note about this clone: Its target is not known.

Germline V CDR1 and CDR2: MGHRA, YSYEKL. The V and J ends lost 0 bases and 4 bases, in that order; junction bases with no gene match: 5. This CDR3 region has 15 residues. Sequenced input: PBMCs. This chain uses TRBV4-1 with TRBJ1-2; 7 bases map to TRBD1. The sequence was collected from a woman aged 18-35 years in good health and CMV-seropositive. For the CDR3, the DNA is TGCGCCAGCAGCCAAGACGACAGGGCCCTCTATGGCTACACCTTC. It codes for CASSQDDRALYGYTF.